The 27 T cell receptor beta chains in this list originate from one sample, sequenced in a study of technical replicates of blood from four donors. The method was immunoSEQ multiplex PCR; TCRdb's version includes in-frame clones alone and lacks a portion of them. This table has more than 65,000 clones, around 90% appearing once. Material for sequencing was T cells isolated from PBMCs. The receptors shown here come from a human donor in good health.

The chain has TRBV9 and TRBJ2-7, with TRBD1 identical over 8 bases. The CDR3 length is 15 residues. The J segment lost 3 bases and the V segment lost 3 bases, leaving 8 bases of the junction unmatched. Germline CDR1 and CDR2: SGDLS and YYNGEE. CDR3 residues: CASSAYSGTGYEQYF. Here the CDR3 DNA reads TGTGCCAGCAGCGCCTACTCGGGGACAGGCTACGAGCAGTACTTC.

For this clone: One end of the junction is discordant with germline, which a read error may explain. V gene TRBV30 combines with J gene TRBJ1-3, with D hard to call. Per germline, CDR1 GTSNPN and CDR2 SVGIG (reference sequence). The length of the CDR3 is 13 residues. In DNA, the CDR3 is TGTGTCTGGAGTGTATCGGTCGGAAACACCATATATTTT. It yields the protein CVWSVSVGNTIYF.

This chain connects TRBV28 to TRBJ1-5; 7 bases are a match to TRBD1. This CDR3 region has 15 residues. V was pared by 3 bases and J by 7 bases, with 9 bases of the junction left unmatched. Germline-derived CDR1 and CDR2 are MDHEN and SYDVKM. The CDR3 protein is CASSFSSTGRQPQHF. The CDR3 nucleotides are TGTGCCAGCAGTTTTTCCTCGACAGGGCGGCAGCCCCAGCATTTT. Complete variable domain (other parts from reference TRBV28 and TRBJ1-5): DVKVTQSSRYLVKRTGEKVFLECVQDMDHENMFWYRQDPGLGLRLIYFSYDVKMKEKGDIPEGYSVSREKKERFSLILESASTNQTSMYLCASSFSSTGRQPQHFGDGTRLSIL.

The rearrangement links TRBV9 to TRBJ2-3; 8 positions match TRBD2. The CDR3 spans 12 residues. The V gene's germline CDR1 is SGDLS and CDR2 YYNGEE. The V and J ends lost 3 bases and 8 bases, in that order; junction bases with no gene match: 2. As DNA, the CDR3 is TGTGCCAGCAGCGGGAGCGGGGGTACGCAGTATTTT. The encoded protein is CASSGSGGTQYF.

The gene calls are TRBV19 and TRBJ2-5; 10 bases align to TRBD2. Trimming at V came to 2 bases and at J to 5 bases, leaving 5 bases not matched to a gene. This CDR3 region has 15 residues. CDR1 and CDR2 from the germline V gene are LNHDA and SQIVND (reference sequence). CDR3 coding DNA: TGTGCCAGTAGTATACTAGCGGGAGATCGGGAGACCCAGTACTTC. The encoded protein is CASSILAGDRETQYF.

The gene calls are TRBV15 and TRBJ1-4, with no clear D. The CDR3 has 13 residues. CDR1 is LNHNV and CDR2 is YYDKDF in the germline V gene (reference sequence). Trimming pared 6 bases from V and 3 bases from J, leaving 8 bases between. This CDR3 is CATRALSNEKLFF. CDR3 nucleotides: TGTGCCACCAGAGCCTTGTCTAATGAAAAACTGTTTTTT. The whole variable domain, remainder taken from reference TRBV15 and TRBJ1-4, is DAMVIQNPRYQVTQFGKPVTLSCSQTLNHNVMYWYQQKSSQAPKLLFHYYDKDFNNEADTPDNFQSRRPNTSFCFLDIRSPGLGDTAMYLCATRALSNEKLFFGSGTQLSVL.

The rearrangement joins TRBV7-9 to TRBJ2-1; 13 bases map to TRBD2. The V segment lost 2 bases and the J segment 9 bases; nucleotides outside the gene matches: 10. The CDR3 is 17 residues long. CDR1 is SEHNR, CDR2 FQNEAQ, per germline (reference sequence). For the CDR3, the DNA is TGTGCCAGCAGCTTATCACATGGACTAGCGGGAGTGGGTGAGCAGTTCTTC. The encoded protein is CASSLSHGLAGVGEQFF. Drawing the rest from reference TRBV7-9 and TRBJ2-1, the complete variable domain is DTGVSQNPRHKITKRGQNVTFRCDPISEHNRLYWYRQTLGQGPEFLTYFQNEAQLEKSRLLSDRFSAERPKGSFSTLEIQRTEQGDSAMYLCASSLSHGLAGVGEQFFGPGTRLTVL.

The genes are TRBV7-3 and TRBJ1-1; D gene unclear. Germline CDR1 reads SGHTA; CDR2 reads FQGTGA. The V end lost 0 bases, the J end lost 0 bases, and 8 bases lay between the germline ends. This CDR3 region has 15 residues. As DNA, the CDR3 is TGTGCCAGCAGCTTAACCGCAGATATGAACACTGAAGCTTTCTTT. It encodes CASSLTADMNTEAFF.

J is TRBJ2-7 and V is TRBV19, with D unclear. Trimming left V 7 bases short and J 0 bases short, with 13 bases between. The germline V gene has CDR1 LNHDA and CDR2 SQIVND (reference sequence). The CDR3 sequence is 14 residues long. The CDR3 DNA is TGTGCCAGTAATCCCCTCCCTCCCTCCTACGAGCAGTACTTC. This codes for CASNPLPPSYEQYF.

This clone was observed once. This sequence joins TRBV28 and TRBJ2-5; 9 nucleotides line up with TRBD1. This CDR3 is built from 15 residues. The V and J ends lost 5 bases and 10 bases, in that order; junction bases with no gene match: 14. Germline values: CDR1 MDHEN, CDR2 SYDVKM. The CDR3 spells CASSGPGQGLESQYF. CDR3 sequence (DNA): TGTGCCAGCAGTGGCCCCGGACAGGGGCTAGAAAGCCAGTACTTC.

V and J are TRBV2 and TRBJ2-5, with 8 nucleotides matching TRBD2. The germline gives CDR1 SNHLY, CDR2 FYNNEI. Losses at the gene ends were 5 bases for V and 1 base for J; bases not matched to a gene: 3. The CDR3 length is 14 residues. Written as DNA, the CDR3 is TGTGCCAGCAGTCTAGCGGGCCTCCAAGAGACCCAGTACTTC. Translated: CASSLAGLQETQYF.

In this sample, this clone turned up once. DNA for the CDR3: TGCGCCAGCAGCACTCAGACGGGGAACACTGAAGCTTTCTTT. Translated, it gives CASSTQTGNTEAFF. The chain couples TRBV5-1 to TRBJ1-1; no firm D call. CDR3 length equals 14 residues. V dropped 4 bases and J dropped 1 base, with 11 bases sitting between them. CDR1 and CDR2 (germline): SGHRS, YFSETQ.

This sequence joins TRBV6-6 and TRBJ2-5; weak D call: TRBD2 (6 bases). The V gene's germline CDR1 is MNHNY and CDR2 SVGAGI (reference sequence). This CDR3 has 16 residues. V lost 3 bases and J 5 bases, leaving 19 bases between the germline ends. CDR3 protein: CASSYSGTEVGETQYF. The DNA of the CDR3 is TGTGCCAGCAGTTATTCGGGGACTGAGGTCGGGGAGACCCAGTACTTC.

The gene calls are TRBV4-1 and TRBJ1-5, with TRBD1 matching over 10 bases. The V gene's germline CDR1 is MGHRA and CDR2 YSYEKL. Trimming at V came to 4 bases and at J to 2 bases, leaving 2 bases not matched to a gene. The CDR3 is 15 amino acids. The DNA for the CDR3 is TGCGCCAGCAGCCGGACAGGGGGAGGCAATCAGCCCCAGCATTTT. It specifies CASSRTGGGNQPQHF.

The chain joins TRBV27 to TRBJ1-4; 7 bases agree with TRBD1. Unmatched junction bases numbered 8, after V lost 7 bases and J lost 3 bases. The CDR3 runs to 15 residues. Germline V gives CDR1 MNHEY, CDR2 SMNVEV (reference sequence). The CDR3 region is CASNVRGAANEKLFF. Written as DNA, the CDR3 is TGTGCCAGCAACGTCAGGGGGGCCGCTAATGAAAAACTGTTTTTT.

The V and J genes are TRBV25-1 and TRBJ2-5; perhaps TRBD2 as D (5 bases). The V end was cut by 2 bases, the J end by 3 bases, with 16 bases between. The CDR3 has 16 amino acids. Germline V lookup: CDR1 MGHDK, CDR2 SYGVNS. DNA for the CDR3: TGTGCCAGCAGTGAACGGAGGCTGCCAGGAAAAGAGACCCAGTACTTC. Translation gives CASSERRLPGKETQYF. The variable domain in full, completed from reference TRBV25-1 and TRBJ2-5, reads EADIYQTPRYLVIGTGKKITLECSQTMGHDKMYWYQQDPGMELHLIHYSYGVNSTEKGDLSSESTVSRIRTEHFPLTLESARPSHTSQYLCASSERRLPGKETQYFGPGTRLLVL.

The chain combines TRBV10-3 with TRBJ1-5; 7 bases line up with TRBD1. The V gene's germline CDR1 is ENHRY and CDR2 SYGVKD. The CDR3 sequence is 16 residues long. The V gene end was trimmed by 2 bases and the J gene end by 5 bases; junction bases not matched to a gene: 9. The CDR3 nucleotides are TGTGCCATCAGTGAGAGGACAGGTCAAAGCGATCAGCCCCAGCATTTT. Translating gives CAISERTGQSDQPQHF.

V is TRBV12-5 and J is TRBJ1-1, with unresolved D. Trimming removed 4 bases at V and 5 bases at J, with 11 bases between. The CDR3 spans 13 residues. Germline lookup yields CDR1 LGHNT and CDR2 FRNRAP. The CDR3 reads CASGWQLTTEAFF. CDR3 bases: TGTGCTAGTGGTTGGCAGTTAACGACTGAAGCTTTCTTT.

The chain recombines TRBV5-1 with TRBJ2-1, with 9 bases fitting TRBD1. CDR3 length: 15 amino acids. The germline V gene has CDR1 SGHRS and CDR2 YFSETQ. V gave up 0 bases and J gave up 7 bases; unmatched junction bases: 5. The CDR3 is CASSLEGQGRNEQFF. The CDR3 DNA reads TGCGCCAGCAGCTTGGAGGGACAGGGTCGGAATGAGCAGTTCTTC. Variable domain in full (rest from reference TRBV5-1 and TRBJ2-1): KAGVTQTPRYLIKTRGQQVTLSCSPISGHRSVSWYQQTPGQGLQFLFEYFSETQRNKGNFPGRFSGRQFSNSRSEMNVSTLELGDSALYLCASSLEGQGRNEQFFGPGTRLTVL.

The chain is built from TRBV5-1 and TRBJ2-7; D may be TRBD1 (5 bases). From germline, CDR1 is SGHRS and CDR2 YFSETQ. The CDR3 is 15 amino acids. V lost 0 bases and J 5 bases, leaving 15 bases between the germline ends. CDR3 DNA: TGCGCCAGCAGCTTGGACAGGCCAGCGCCGGACGAGCAGTACTTC. Translation: CASSLDRPAPDEQYF.

The chain uses TRBV4-1 and TRBJ2-3; 9 bases line up with TRBD1. CDR3 length: 12 residues. V lost 10 bases to trimming and J lost 5 bases; unmatched junction nucleotides: 4. Germline V gene lookup returns CDR1 MGHRA and CDR2 YSYEKL. The CDR3 region has the DNA TGCGCCACACAGGGGGCTGAAGATACGCAGTATTTT. Translating gives CATQGAEDTQYF.

The chain carries TRBV15 and TRBJ1-5, with a possible D match to TRBD1 (5 bases). The CDR3 consists of 14 residues. Deletions cut 1 base from V and 3 bases from J, with 7 bases between. The germline V gene has CDR1 LNHNV and CDR2 YYDKDF (reference sequence). The CDR3 region is CATSRGRVNQPQHF. The DNA for the CDR3 is TGTGCCACCAGCAGAGGCAGGGTCAATCAGCCCCAGCATTTT.

The chain links TRBV27 to TRBJ2-7; TRBD2 might be the D (6 bases). V lost 11 bases, J lost 4 bases, and 9 bases lay in between. Germline V CDR1 and CDR2: MNHEY, SMNVEV (reference sequence). CDR3 length: 10 amino acids. The CDR3 DNA sequence: TGTGCCGCGGGGACTTACGAGCAGTACTTC. This gives the protein CAAGTYEQYF.

The chain uses TRBV2 and TRBJ1-1; the match to TRBD1 covers 7 bases. The V segment lost 8 bases and the J segment 0 bases; nucleotides outside the gene matches: 9. Germline V gene sequence: CDR1 SNHLY, CDR2 FYNNEI. The length of the CDR3 is 15 residues. CDR3 region: CASPTRQGLNTEAFF. The CDR3 bases are TGTGCCAGCCCTACCCGACAGGGCCTGAACACTGAAGCTTTCTTT. Using reference TRBV2 and TRBJ1-1 for the parts outside the CDR3, the full variable domain is EPEVTQTPSHQVTQMGQEVILRCVPISNHLYFYWYRQILGQKVEFLVSFYNNEISEKSEIFDDQFSVERPDGSNFTLKIRSTKLEDSAMYFCASPTRQGLNTEAFFGQGTRLTVV.

This chain links TRBV7-2 with TRBJ1-2; the D gene is possibly TRBD1 (6 bases). Trimming took 0 bases from V and 8 from J, leaving 10 bases between them. Germline values: CDR1 SGHTA, CDR2 FQGNSA. This CDR3 contains 13 residues. The CDR3 DNA is TGTGCCAGCAGCTTAGCCGGACAGTCGGGCTACACCTTC. Translation: CASSLAGQSGYTF.

V and J are TRBV2 and TRBJ1-5; TRBD1 agrees at 10 bases. V lost 6 bases to trimming and J lost 4 bases; unmatched junction nucleotides: 6. The germline V gene encodes CDR1 SNHLY and CDR2 FYNNEI. The CDR3 loop spans 15 amino acids. The CDR3 is CASRPDRGQNQPQHF. The CDR3 region has the DNA TGTGCCAGCAGACCTGACAGGGGGCAGAATCAGCCCCAGCATTTT.

Only a few counts were recorded for this clone. The chain combines TRBV7-3 with TRBJ2-7; TRBD2 aligns across 9 bases. The germline gives CDR1 SGHTA, CDR2 FQGTGA. Trimming at V came to 3 bases and at J to 7 bases, leaving 4 bases not matched to a gene. There are 13 residues in the CDR3. The CDR3 coding sequence is TGTGCCAGCAGCTTCGCGGGAGGGTGGGAGCAGTACTTC. This gives the protein CASSFAGGWEQYF.